What follows are 23 T cell receptor beta chains derived from one specimen sequenced in a study of T cells in Graves' hyperthyroidism and ophthalmopathy. RNA transcripts were the template for amplifying TCR beta CDR3 regions. The TCR CDR3 first-round RT-PCR relied on the HTBI primer set. One entry per CDR3 protein results from TCRdb running MiXCR on the multiplex PCR reads. The sample consists of 450,000 to 700,000 distinct CDR3 sequences, about 43% of them appearing once. The material sequenced was peripheral blood or thyroid tissue (not recorded which). The origin of the receptors is an adult woman with Graves' disease, either hyperthyroidism or ophthalmopathy (not recorded which).

In this sample, this clonotype turned up a few times. The V and J genes are TRBV18 and TRBJ1-1; D may be TRBD1 (6 bases). Per germline, CDR1 KGHSH and CDR2 LQKENI. The CDR3 consists of 15 residues. V was shortened by 2 bases and J by 2 bases, with 12 bases between the two germline ends. The DNA for the CDR3 is TGTGCCAGCTCACCAGTTCGGACAGCTAACACTGAAGCTTTCTTT. This sequence encodes CASSPVRTANTEAFF. The full variable domain, with the rest looked up from reference TRBV18 and TRBJ1-1, is NAGVMQNPRHLVRRRGQEARLRCSPMKGHSHVYWYRQLPEEGLKFMVYLQKENIIDESGMPKERFSAEFPKEGPSILRIQQVVRGDSAAYFCASSPVRTANTEAFFGQGTRLTVV.

This chain joins TRBV9 and TRBJ1-6, with 7 bases aligning to TRBD1. With V trimmed by 1 base and J by 10 bases, 17 bases remained unmatched. This CDR3 is built from 18 residues. The germline CDR1 and CDR2 sequences are SGDLS and YYNGEE. CDR3 protein: CASSVSSAVRDRGSPLHF. The CDR3 DNA sequence: TGTGCCAGCAGCGTAAGCAGTGCTGTCCGGGACAGAGGATCACCCCTCCACTTT.

This clonotype was observed at least ten times. The chain joins TRBV4-1 to TRBJ2-5; D is ambiguous. CDR3 length: 13 residues. Trimming shortened V by 1 base and J by 1 base, and 4 bases separated the two germline ends. Germline CDR1 MGHRA, CDR2 YSYEKL. CDR3 nucleotide sequence: TGCGCCAGCAGCCAAGTCCCCCAAGAGACCCAGTACTTC. Translation: CASSQVPQETQYF.

This clonotype has at least ten counts. The J gene is TRBJ2-7, the V gene TRBV6-1; D perhaps matches TRBD2 (5 bases). With 4 bases removed from V and 1 base from J, the gap between germline ends came to 8 bases. CDR1 and CDR2 (germline): MNHNS, SASEGT. CDR3 size: 13 residues. This CDR3 reads CASSGTSSYEQYF. CDR3 in DNA: TGTGCCAGCAGTGGGACTTCATCCTACGAGCAGTACTTC.

This clonotype was seen at least ten times. CDR3 DNA sequence: TGTGCCAGCAGCTTAGAGGACGCGGGAGCGGAGACCCAGTACTTC. Protein: CASSLEDAGAETQYF. V gene TRBV11-2 combines with J gene TRBJ2-5; 7 bases agree with TRBD2. Trimming took 0 bases from V and 5 from J; bases not matched to a gene: 6. Per germline, CDR1 SGHAT and CDR2 FQNNGV. The CDR3 covers 15 residues. Using reference TRBV11-2 and TRBJ2-5 for the parts outside the CDR3, the full variable domain is EAGVAQSPRYKIIEKRQSVAFWCNPISGHATLYWYQQILGQGPKLLIQFQNNGVVDDSQLPKDRFSAERLKGVDSTLKIQPAKLEDSAVYLCASSLEDAGAETQYFGPGTRLLVL.

CDR3 sequence reads: CSVRRTETQYF. In DNA, the CDR3 is TGCAGCGTAAGGCGTACGGAGACCCAGTACTTC. V and J are TRBV29-1 and TRBJ2-5; D remains unclear. CDR3 length: 11 amino acids. Looked up from germline, CDR1 is SQVTM and CDR2 is ANQGSEA. Trimming left V 6 bases short and J 5 bases short, with 10 bases between.

This clonotype has ten or more counts. The chain couples TRBV27 to TRBJ2-5, with D tentatively TRBD2 (6 bases). Germline CDR1 is MNHEY and CDR2 is SMNVEV (reference sequence). The CDR3 consists of 15 residues. Deletions cut 10 bases from V and 0 bases from J, with 18 bases between. The CDR3 here is CATARRGTNQETQYF. CDR3 nucleotide sequence: TGTGCCACCGCTCGGAGGGGCACCAACCAAGAGACCCAGTACTTC.

This clonotype showed up many times. The V gene is TRBV3-1, the J gene TRBJ2-5; tentatively, D is TRBD1 or TRBD2 (6 bases each). CDR1 LGHDT and CDR2 YNNKEL come from the germline V gene (reference sequence). V lost 4 bases and J lost 5, with 14 bases in between. The CDR3 has 14 residues. CDR3 DNA sequence: TGTGCCAGCAGCCGGAGGAGGGGGTCGGAGACCCAGTACTTC. The encoded protein is CASSRRRGSETQYF.

About this clonotype: One junction end does not reproduce the germline sequence, and a read error may be involved. The genes are TRBV12-3 or TRBV12-4 and TRBJ2-7; D call uncertain. The CDR3 consists of 10 residues. CDR3 protein: CASSLWGLEF. In DNA, the CDR3 is TGTGCCAGCAGTTTATGGGGTTTGGAGTTC.

The chain links TRBV30 to TRBJ1-1; D is unresolved. The ends were cut back, 1 base at V and 0 bases at J, with 6 bases in the middle. Germline lookup yields CDR1 GTSNPN and CDR2 SVGIG (reference sequence). The CDR3 sequence is 13 residues long. The DNA for the CDR3 is TGTGCCTGGAGTGAAGTTATGAACACTGAAGCTTTCTTT. This sequence encodes CAWSEVMNTEAFF.

This sequence joins TRBV29-1 and TRBJ2-7; TRBD1 aligns across 9 bases. Gene TRBJ2-5 matches the end of the DNA better, so the J call may be wrong. There are 15 residues in the CDR3. Per germline, CDR1 SQVTM and CDR2 ANQGSEA. The CDR3 nucleotides read TGCAGCGTCGCAGTGGGGACAGGGCTACAAGAGACCCAGTACTTC. This translates into CSVAVGTGLQETQYF.

The rearrangement links TRBV7-9 to TRBJ1-2; 12 bases match TRBD1. The CDR3 has 17 residues. Looked up from germline, CDR1 is SEHNR and CDR2 is FQNEAQ (reference sequence). The J segment lost 2 bases and the V segment lost 3 bases, leaving 7 bases of the junction unmatched. CDR3 amino acids: CASSFLPGQGANYGYTF. The CDR3 DNA sequence: TGTGCCAGCAGCTTCCTACCGGGACAGGGGGCCAACTATGGCTACACCTTC.

This chain joins TRBV20-1 and TRBJ2-5; 9 positions match TRBD2. The CDR3 runs 14 residues. Germline CDR1 and CDR2: DFQATT and SNEGSKA (reference sequence). Trimming took 6 bases from V and 2 from J; bases not matched to a gene: 7. The CDR3 DNA follows: TGCAGTGCCAACCTAGCGGGACTACAAGAGACCCAGTACTTC. Residues: CSANLAGLQETQYF.

This clonotype has ten or more counts. V and J are TRBV7-3 and TRBJ2-5, with 9 bases aligning to TRBD2. The CDR3 length is 18 residues. CDR1 SGHTA and CDR2 FQGTGA come from the germline V gene. Losses at the gene ends were 0 bases for V and 5 bases for J; bases not matched to a gene: 13. As DNA, the CDR3 is TGTGCCAGCAGCTTAACGAATCTTCTCGCGGGAGGGCCGGAGACCCAGTACTTC. Its protein product is CASSLTNLLAGGPETQYF.

There are many counts of this clonotype. The V gene is TRBV29-1, the J gene TRBJ1-2; D is unclear. The CDR3 contains 14 residues. CDR1 and CDR2 (germline): SQVTM, ANQGSEA. V gave up 3 bases and J gave up 6 bases, with 17 bases separating them. The CDR3 sequence is CSVEQAGLRDGYTF. Written as DNA, the CDR3 is TGCAGCGTTGAGCAGGCAGGCCTGAGGGATGGCTACACCTTC. The whole variable domain, filled in from reference TRBV29-1 and TRBJ1-2, reads SAVISQKPSRDICQRGTSLTIQCQVDSQVTMMFWYRQQPGQSLTLIATANQGSEATYESGFVIDKFPISRPNLTFSTLTVSNMSPEDSSIYLCSVEQAGLRDGYTFGSGTRLTVV.

This clonotype has a count of ten or more. This sequence joins TRBV4-1 and TRBJ2-7; no definite D call. The germline gives CDR1 MGHRA, CDR2 YSYEKL. The CDR3 loop spans 12 amino acids. Trimming cost V 1 base and J 9 bases, with 10 bases left between them. The DNA of the CDR3 is TGCGCCAGCAGCCAAGTGTCGGGCGGGCAGTACTTC. Amino acids: CASSQVSGGQYF.

CDR3 sequence: CATSGRQAPNYGYTF. The CDR3 DNA follows: TGTGCCACCAGTGGAAGACAGGCTCCTAACTATGGCTACACCTTC. This chain links TRBV24-1 with TRBJ1-2, with D maybe TRBD1 (6 bases). This CDR3 has 15 amino acids. CDR1 and CDR2 (germline): KGHDR, SFDVKD. With 5 bases removed from V and 0 bases from J, the gap between germline ends came to 12 bases.

This clonotype was detected many times. J is TRBJ1-1 and V is TRBV5-1; D not resolved. V shed 5 bases and J shed 1 base, with 15 bases lying between them. The CDR3 consists of 15 residues. Germline CDR1 reads SGHRS; CDR2 reads YFSETQ. CDR3 loop: CASRGQAQRNTEAFF. The CDR3 DNA is TGCGCCAGCAGAGGTCAGGCCCAGAGGAACACTGAAGCTTTCTTT.

The table lists this clonotype with a few counts. The rearrangement uses TRBV28 and TRBJ2-7, with unresolved D. V shed 3 bases and J shed 3 bases, with 12 bases lying between them. Germline CDR1 is MDHEN and CDR2 is SYDVKM. The CDR3 has 14 residues. CDR3 region: CASSLVSKVYEQYF. The CDR3 region has the DNA TGTGCCAGCAGTTTGGTTTCGAAGGTCTACGAGCAGTACTTC.

This chain joins TRBV7-6 and TRBJ1-1; 7 positions agree with TRBD1. Trimming took 5 bases from V and 5 from J; bases not matched to a gene: 11. Germline CDR1 SGHVS, CDR2 FNYEAQ. There are 15 residues in the CDR3. In nucleotides, the CDR3 is TGTGCCAGCAGCCCTCAGTCGACAGGGTGGACTGAAGCTTTCTTT. Translation: CASSPQSTGWTEAFF.

This clonotype showed up many times. The chain couples TRBV7-2 to TRBJ2-7, with D possibly matching TRBD2 (6 bases). Germline V gene data show CDR1 as SGHTA and CDR2 as FQGNSA. The ends were cut back, 2 bases at V and 3 bases at J, with 23 bases in the middle. The CDR3 extends over 18 amino acids. CDR3 residues: CASSLSRRELPQDYEQYF. The CDR3 DNA follows: TGTGCCAGCAGCTTATCCCGGAGGGAACTTCCCCAGGACTACGAGCAGTACTTC.

J is TRBJ2-5 and V is TRBV7-2; 8 bases are shared with TRBD2. Trimming took 2 bases from V and 4 from J; bases not matched to a gene: 3. In germline, CDR1 is SGHTA, CDR2 FQGNSA. The CDR3 has 14 amino acids. The CDR3 is CASSLREGLETQYF. The CDR3 DNA reads as TGTGCCAGCAGCTTACGGGAGGGCCTAGAGACCCAGTACTTC.

V and J are TRBV15 and TRBJ2-1; 7 nucleotides match TRBD1. This CDR3 is built from 15 residues. From germline, CDR1 is LNHNV and CDR2 YYDKDF (reference sequence). V lost 1 base, J lost 10 bases, and 10 bases stayed unmatched. CDR3: CATSRGDSETGEQFF. In DNA form, the CDR3 reads TGTGCCACCAGCAGAGGGGACAGTGAGACCGGGGAGCAGTTCTTC.